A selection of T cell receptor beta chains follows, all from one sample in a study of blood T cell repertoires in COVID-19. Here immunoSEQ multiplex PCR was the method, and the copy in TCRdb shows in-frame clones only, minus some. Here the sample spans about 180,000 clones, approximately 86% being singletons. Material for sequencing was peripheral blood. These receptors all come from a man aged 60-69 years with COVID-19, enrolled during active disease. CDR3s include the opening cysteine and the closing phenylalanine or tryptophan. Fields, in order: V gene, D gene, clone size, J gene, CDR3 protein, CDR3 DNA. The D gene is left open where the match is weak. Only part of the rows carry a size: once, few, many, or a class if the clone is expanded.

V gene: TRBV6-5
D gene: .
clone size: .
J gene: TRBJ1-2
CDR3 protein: CASRPTGGYYGYTF
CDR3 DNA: TGTGCCAGCAGACCCACGGGGGGCTACTATGGCTACACCTTC

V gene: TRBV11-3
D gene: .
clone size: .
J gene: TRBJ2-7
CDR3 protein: CASSSNSRGYEQYF
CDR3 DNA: TGTGCCAGCAGCTCCAACTCGAGGGGGTACGAGCAGTACTTC

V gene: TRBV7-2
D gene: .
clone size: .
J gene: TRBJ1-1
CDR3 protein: CASSWRGGTEAFF
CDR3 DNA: TGTGCCAGCAGCTGGAGGGGGGGCACTGAAGCTTTCTTT

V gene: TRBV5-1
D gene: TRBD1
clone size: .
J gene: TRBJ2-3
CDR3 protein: CASSSGQGATDTQYF
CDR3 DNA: TGCGCCAGCAGCTCGGGACAGGGGGCAACAGATACGCAGTATTTT

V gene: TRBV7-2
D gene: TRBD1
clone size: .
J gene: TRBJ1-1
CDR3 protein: CASSWDRGHTEAFF
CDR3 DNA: TGTGCCAGCAGCTGGGACAGGGGGCACACTGAAGCTTTCTTT

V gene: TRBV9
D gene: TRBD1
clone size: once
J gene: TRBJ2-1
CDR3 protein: CASSVVSGGPYNEQFF
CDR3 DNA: TGTGCCAGCAGCGTAGTATCAGGGGGCCCCTACAATGAGCAGTTCTTC

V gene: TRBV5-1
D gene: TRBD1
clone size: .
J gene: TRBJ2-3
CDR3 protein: CASSGGTGAADTQYF
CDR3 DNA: TGCGCCAGCAGCGGAGGGACAGGGGCGGCAGATACGCAGTATTTT

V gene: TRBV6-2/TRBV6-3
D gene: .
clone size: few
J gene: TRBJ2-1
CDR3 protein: CASSWFGAHEQFF
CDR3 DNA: TGTGCCAGCAGTTGGTTTGGGGCACATGAGCAGTTCTTC

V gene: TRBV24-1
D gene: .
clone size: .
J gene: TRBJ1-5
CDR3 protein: CAVQGRGTQPQHF
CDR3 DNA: TGTGCCGTTCAGGGTCGAGGTACTCAGCCCCAGCATTTT

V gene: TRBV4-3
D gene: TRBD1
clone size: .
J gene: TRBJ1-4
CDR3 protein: CASSPRSGTGGEKLFF
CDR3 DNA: TGCGCCAGCAGCCCAAGATCCGGGACAGGGGGGGAAAAACTGTTTTTT

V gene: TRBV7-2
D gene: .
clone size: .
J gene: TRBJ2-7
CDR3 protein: CASSLRSLQGSYEQYF
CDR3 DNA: TGTGCCAGCAGCTTAAGGAGCCTACAGGGCTCCTACGAGCAGTACTTC

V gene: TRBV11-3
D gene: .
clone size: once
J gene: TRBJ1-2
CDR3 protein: CASSLEPGLNYGYTF
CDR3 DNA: TGTGCCAGCAGCTTAGAACCAGGGCTAAACTATGGCTACACCTTC

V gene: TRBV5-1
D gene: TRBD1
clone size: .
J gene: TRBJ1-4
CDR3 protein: CASSLTGVTNEKLFF
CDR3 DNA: TGCGCCAGCAGCTTGACAGGGGTGACTAATGAAAAACTGTTTTTT

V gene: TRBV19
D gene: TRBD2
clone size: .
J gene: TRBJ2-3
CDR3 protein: CASSPSGLAQYTDTQYF
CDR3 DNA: TGTGCCAGTAGTCCCTCGGGACTAGCACAATACACAGATACGCAGTATTTT

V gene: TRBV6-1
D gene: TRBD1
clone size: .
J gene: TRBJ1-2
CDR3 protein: CASSENRQGLYGYTF
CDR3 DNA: TGTGCCAGCAGTGAAAACCGACAGGGCTTATATGGCTACACCTTC

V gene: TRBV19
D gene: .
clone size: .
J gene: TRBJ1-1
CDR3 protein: CASRGGAHTEAFF
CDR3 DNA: TGTGCCAGTAGAGGGGGGGCACACACTGAAGCTTTCTTT